The clone carrying this TCR beta chain was counted a single time. Its antigen is unknown. The data belong to a study of beta chain features in type 1 diabetes. On the study more broadly: Similarity in age, gender and cell yields was seen between patients and healthy donors. Findings of the study overall: Shorter TCRB CDR3s, moderately but significantly so, marked every one of the four CD4+ subsets in Type 1 diabetes patients. Compared to healthy donors, patients appeared to have naive, central memory and Treg TCRB repertoires that were more alike.

Sequencing targeted expressed TCRB transcripts, as all isolated RNA had been reverse transcribed. Measured with immunoSEQ multiplex PCR; TCRdb has only the in-frame clones, and not every one. The sample has 120,000 to 150,000 clones, roughly 10% seen once; the top ten hold 1% to 1.5%. Germline CDR1 and CDR2: MNHEY and SVGAGI. With V trimmed by 2 bases and J by 4 bases, 5 bases remained unmatched. CDR3 size: 15 residues. This sequence originates from a man between 18 and 35 years old in good health. This chain links TRBV6-5 with TRBJ2-7; TRBD1 agrees at 10 bases. The sequenced sample consisted of naive CD4+ T cells from blood. CDR3 amino acids: CASSYAGQGIYEQYF. CDR3 bases: TGTGCCAGCAGTTACGCGGGACAGGGGATTTACGAGCAGTACTTC.